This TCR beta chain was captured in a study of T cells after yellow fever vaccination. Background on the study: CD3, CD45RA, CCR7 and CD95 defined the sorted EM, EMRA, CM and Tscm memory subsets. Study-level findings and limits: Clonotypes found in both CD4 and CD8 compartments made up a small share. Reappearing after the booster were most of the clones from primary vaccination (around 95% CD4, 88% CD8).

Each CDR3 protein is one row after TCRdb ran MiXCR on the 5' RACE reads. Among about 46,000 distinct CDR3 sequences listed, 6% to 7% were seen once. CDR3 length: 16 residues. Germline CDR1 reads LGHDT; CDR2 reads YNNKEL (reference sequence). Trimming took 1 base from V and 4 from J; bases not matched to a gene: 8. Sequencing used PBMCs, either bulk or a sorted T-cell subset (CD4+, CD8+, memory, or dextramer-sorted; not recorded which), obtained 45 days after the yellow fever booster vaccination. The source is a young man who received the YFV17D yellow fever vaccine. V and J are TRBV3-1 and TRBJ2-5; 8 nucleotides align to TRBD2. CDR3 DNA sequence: TGTGCCAGCAGCCAAGTGGCGCCGGGACTAGGAGAGACCCAGTACTTC. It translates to CASSQVAPGLGETQYF.